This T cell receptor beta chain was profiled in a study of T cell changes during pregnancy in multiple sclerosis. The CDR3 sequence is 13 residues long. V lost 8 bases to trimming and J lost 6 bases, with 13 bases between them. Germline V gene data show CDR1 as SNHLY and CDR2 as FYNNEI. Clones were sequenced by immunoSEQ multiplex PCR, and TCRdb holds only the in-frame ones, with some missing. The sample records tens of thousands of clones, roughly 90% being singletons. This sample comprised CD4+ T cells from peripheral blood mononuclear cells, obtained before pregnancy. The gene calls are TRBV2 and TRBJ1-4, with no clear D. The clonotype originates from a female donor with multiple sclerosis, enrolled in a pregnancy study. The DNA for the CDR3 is TGTGCCAGCTCCCGGGAGACCGATGAAAAACTGTTTTTT. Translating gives CASSRETDEKLFF.